The entry below gives a single T cell receptor (beta chain) sequence along with its context. V was clipped by 2 bases and J by 0 bases, with 16 bases between them. In germline, CDR1 is ENHRY, CDR2 SYGVKD. This CDR3 has 18 amino acids. From RNA, the CDR3 regions of TCR beta chains were amplified and sequenced. RT-PCR with HTBI primers came first, then second-round multiplex PCR. MiXCR, applied by TCRdb to the multiplex PCR reads, yields one record per CDR3 protein. This table holds more than 550,000 distinct CDR3 sequences, about 38% found once. These data are taken from a study of Graves' ophthalmopathy and Graves' hyperthyroidism. Study at large: Before any treatment, peripheral blood was taken at the initial diagnosis.

The rearrangement uses TRBV10-3 and TRBJ1-4; D is perhaps TRBD1 (6 bases). The clonotype comes from an adult man with Graves' ophthalmopathy. Sequencing was done on a sample of peripheral blood. The CDR3: CAISETGQGTATNEKLFF. CDR3 bases: TGTGCCATCAGTGAGACTGGCCAGGGGACCGCAACTAATGAAAAACTGTTTTTT.